This T cell receptor (beta chain) was sequenced for a study of cytomegalovirus exposure and HLA in healthy donors. Note on this clone: Its target is not known. Other DNA sequences in the sample encode the same CDR3.

The CDR3 has 14 residues. V lost 3 bases and J lost 1, with 8 bases in between. Germline CDR1 SGHNT, CDR2 YYREEE (reference sequence). General study points: The listing of 150 to 200 TCR beta chains classed them as cytomegalovirus-associated. Usually a TCR sequence was rare, but some public TCRs were found in many donors. A classifier reportedly called cytomegalovirus status with high sensitivity and specificity.

Sequencing was performed with immunoSEQ multiplex PCR; in TCRdb, only in-frame clones are kept and a portion is missing. The table lists about 130,000 clones, roughly 79% of them singletons. Separate from the approximately 670-subject first cohort, the approximately 120-subject validation cohort was the one that the donors belonged to. The chain carries TRBV5-4 and TRBJ1-5; D might be TRBD1 (6 bases). The receptor was derived from a man aged 30-40 years in good health and CMV-seropositive. Sequencing input: PBMCs. Here the CDR3 reads CASSSQGSNQPQHF. The DNA for the CDR3 is TGTGCCAGCAGCTCTCAGGGGAGCAATCAGCCCCAGCATTTT.